This T cell receptor (beta chain) is from a study of blood T cell repertoires in COVID-19. Study at large: Samples of COVID-19 (acute and convalescent) were obtained from the United States, Italy and Spain. From T cells, B-cell-depleted T cells, or PBMCs came the material, which was cDNA or gDNA.

Original processing notes: The assay estimated nucleated cells by amplifying reference gene primers. Assay used: immunoSEQ multiplex PCR; TCRdb lists only in-frame clones, some missing. Clone size and the V and J calls come from that table; the DNA yielded D and trimming. The profile covers approximately 80,000 clones, with over 65% appearing a single time and approximately 5.7% taken by the ten largest. V gave up 0 bases and J gave up 0 bases, with 8 bases separating them. This CDR3 region has 15 residues. Per germline, CDR1 SGHRS and CDR2 YFSETQ. The chain joins TRBV5-1 to TRBJ2-3; D possibly corresponds to TRBD2 (5 bases). The sample comprised peripheral blood. This receptor was identified in a man aged 50 to 60 with active or convalescent COVID-19. The CDR3: CASSLGGLSTDTQYF. CDR3 sequence (DNA): TGCGCCAGCAGCTTGGGTGGACTGAGCACAGATACGCAGTATTTT.